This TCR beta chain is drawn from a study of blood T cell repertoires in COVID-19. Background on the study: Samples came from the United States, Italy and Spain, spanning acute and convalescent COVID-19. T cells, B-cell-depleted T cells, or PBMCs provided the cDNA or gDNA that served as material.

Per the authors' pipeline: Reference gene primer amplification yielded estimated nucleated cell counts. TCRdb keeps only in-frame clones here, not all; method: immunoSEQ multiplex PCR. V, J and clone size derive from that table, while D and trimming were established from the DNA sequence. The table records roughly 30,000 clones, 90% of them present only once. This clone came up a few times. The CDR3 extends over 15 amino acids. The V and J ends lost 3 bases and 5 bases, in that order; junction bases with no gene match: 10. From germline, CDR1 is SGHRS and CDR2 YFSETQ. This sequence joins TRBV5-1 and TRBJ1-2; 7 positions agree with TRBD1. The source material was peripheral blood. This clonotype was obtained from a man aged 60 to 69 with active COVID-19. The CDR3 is CASSSGGEGAYGYTF. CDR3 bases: TGCGCCAGCAGCTCCGGGGGAGAGGGGGCGTATGGCTACACCTTC.